The T cell receptor beta chain under discussion was sequenced for a study of CD8 T cells in Susac syndrome. Reverse transcription of 0.5 to 1 ug RNA used random hexamers. Across 54 Vbeta and 13 Jbeta, TCR beta CDR3 was amplified with immunoSEQ multiplex PCR. TCRdb re-called the immunoSEQ multiplex PCR reads with MiXCR, one entry per CDR3 protein. The sample contains some 200,000 distinct CDR3 sequences, about 93% of which appear only once. Trimming removed 2 bases at V and 5 bases at J, with 7 bases between. CDR1 is MNHNY and CDR2 is SVGAGI in the germline V gene (reference sequence). The CDR3 runs 12 residues. This clonotype was counted a few times.

The chain combines TRBV6-6 with TRBJ2-7, with TRBD2 as a possible D gene (5 bases). Sequencing used CD8+ T cells from PBMCs. This TCR was sampled from a human donor with multiple sclerosis. For the CDR3, the DNA is TGTGCCAGCAGTTACGGAGGAAACGAGCAGTACTTC. Encoded protein: CASSYGGNEQYF.